This T cell receptor beta chain was observed in a study of tumor-infiltrating lymphocytes in oesophageal squamous cell carcinoma (dated by TCRdb to the mid-2010s). The library was produced with PCR. The run used an Illumina HiSeq 2000. Clones were called with MiXCR by TCRdb after fastp trimmed the public reads at Q25, and only in-frame beta chains were retained. All rows with the same CDR3 protein become a single entry with the most common DNA and genes. This sample gives some 14,000 distinct CDR3 sequences in total; approximately 50% of them show up just once. 14% of the sample lies in the top ten. The CDR1 and CDR2 encoded by the germline V gene are MNHNS and SASEGT. The CDR3 sequence holds 13 residues, the cysteine and phenylalanine included. Here the CDR3 DNA is all that survives: 39 bases in frame from base 1. V is clipped by 5 bases and J by 2 bases, and the sequence between their germline boundaries is 9 bases long.

In regard to this clonotype: No antigen is known for it. Nothing much larger sits one base from this clone, and base qualities are not available.

What was sequenced was blood. The receptor was derived from a male donor with esophageal squamous cell carcinoma. The V and J segments used are TRBV6-1 and TRBJ1-1, with the D gene not confidently named. The CDR3 reads CASSYPGNTEAFF. The nucleotide sequence is TGTGCCAGCAGTTACCCCGGCAACACTGAAGCTTTCTTT.